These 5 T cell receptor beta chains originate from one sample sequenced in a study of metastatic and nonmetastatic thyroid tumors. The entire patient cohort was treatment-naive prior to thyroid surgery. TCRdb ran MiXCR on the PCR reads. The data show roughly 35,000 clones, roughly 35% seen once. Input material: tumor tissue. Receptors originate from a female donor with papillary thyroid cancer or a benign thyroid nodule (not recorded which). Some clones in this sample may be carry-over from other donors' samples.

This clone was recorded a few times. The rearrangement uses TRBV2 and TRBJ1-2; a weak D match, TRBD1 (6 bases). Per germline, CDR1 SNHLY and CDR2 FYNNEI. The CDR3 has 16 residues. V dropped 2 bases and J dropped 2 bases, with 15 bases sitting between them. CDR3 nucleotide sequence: TGTGCCAGCAGTGAAAGAGCCCCAGGGACAAACTATGGCTACACCTTC. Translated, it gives CASSERAPGTNYGYTF.

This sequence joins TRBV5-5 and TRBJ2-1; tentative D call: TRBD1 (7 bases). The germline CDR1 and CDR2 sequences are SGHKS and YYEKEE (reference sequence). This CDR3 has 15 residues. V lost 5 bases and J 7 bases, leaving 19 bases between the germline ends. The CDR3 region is CASRSDREVGNEQFF. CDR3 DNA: TGTGCCAGCAGATCAGACAGGGAGGTAGGGAATGAGCAGTTCTTC. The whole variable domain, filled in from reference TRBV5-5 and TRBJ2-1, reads DAGVTQSPTHLIKTRGQQVTLRCSPISGHKSVSWYQQVLGQGPQFIFQYYEKEERGRGNFPDRFSARQFPNYSSELNVNALLLGDSALYLCASRSDREVGNEQFFGPGTRLTVL.

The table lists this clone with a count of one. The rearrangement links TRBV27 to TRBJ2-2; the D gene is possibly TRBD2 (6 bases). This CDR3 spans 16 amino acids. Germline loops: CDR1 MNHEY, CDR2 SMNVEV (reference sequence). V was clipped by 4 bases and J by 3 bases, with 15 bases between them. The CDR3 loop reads CASSSQLERDTGELFF. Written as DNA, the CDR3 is TGTGCCAGCAGTTCCCAACTAGAGCGGGACACCGGGGAGCTGTTTTTT.

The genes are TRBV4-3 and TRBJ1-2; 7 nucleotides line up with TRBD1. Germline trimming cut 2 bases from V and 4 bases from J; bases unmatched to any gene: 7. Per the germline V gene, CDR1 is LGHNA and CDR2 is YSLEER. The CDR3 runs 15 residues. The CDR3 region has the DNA TGCGCCAGCAGCCAACTCGGACAGGACCCCTATGGCTACACCTTC. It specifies CASSQLGQDPYGYTF.

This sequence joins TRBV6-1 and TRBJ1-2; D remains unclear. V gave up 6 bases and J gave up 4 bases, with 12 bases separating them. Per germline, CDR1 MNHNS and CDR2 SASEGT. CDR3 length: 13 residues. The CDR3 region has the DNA TGTGCCAGCAGAGGGAGGAATGGCTATGGCTACACCTTC. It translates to CASRGRNGYGYTF.